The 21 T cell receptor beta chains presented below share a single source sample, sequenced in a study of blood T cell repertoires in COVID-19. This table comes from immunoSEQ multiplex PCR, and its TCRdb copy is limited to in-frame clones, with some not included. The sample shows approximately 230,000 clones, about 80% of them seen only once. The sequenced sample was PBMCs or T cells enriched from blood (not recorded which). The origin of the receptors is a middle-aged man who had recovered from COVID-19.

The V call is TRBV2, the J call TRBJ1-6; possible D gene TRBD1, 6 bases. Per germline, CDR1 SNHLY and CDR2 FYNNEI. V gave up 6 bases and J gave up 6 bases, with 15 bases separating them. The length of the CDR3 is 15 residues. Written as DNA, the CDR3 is TGTGCCAGCAGCGCGTACACAGGGTCTAATTCACCCCTCCACTTT. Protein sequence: CASSAYTGSNSPLHF.

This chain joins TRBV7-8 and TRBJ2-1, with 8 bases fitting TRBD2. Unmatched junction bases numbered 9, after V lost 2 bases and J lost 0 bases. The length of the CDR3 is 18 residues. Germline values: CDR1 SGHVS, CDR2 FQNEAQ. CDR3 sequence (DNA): TGTGCCAGCAGCTTAAGGTTATACACTAGCGGCTCCTACAATGAGCAGTTCTTC. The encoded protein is CASSLRLYTSGSYNEQFF.

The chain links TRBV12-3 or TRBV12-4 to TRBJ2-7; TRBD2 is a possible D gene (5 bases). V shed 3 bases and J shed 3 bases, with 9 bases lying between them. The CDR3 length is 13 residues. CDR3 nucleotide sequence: TGTGCCAGCAGTTTGGACTGGGACTACGAGCAGTACTTC. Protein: CASSLDWDYEQYF.

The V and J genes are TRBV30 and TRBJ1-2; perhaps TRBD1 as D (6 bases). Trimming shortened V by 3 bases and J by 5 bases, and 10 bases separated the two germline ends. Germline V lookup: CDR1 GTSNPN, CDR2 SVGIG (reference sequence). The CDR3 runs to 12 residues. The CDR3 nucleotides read TGTGCCTGGAGCGCTACAGGGTATGGCTACACCTTC. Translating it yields CAWSATGYGYTF. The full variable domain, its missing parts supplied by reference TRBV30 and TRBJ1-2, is SQTIHQWPATLVQPVGSPLSLECTVEGTSNPNLYWYRQAAGRGLQLLFYSVGIGQISSEVPQNLSASRPQDRQFILSSKKLLLSDSGFYLCAWSATGYGYTFGSGTRLTVV.

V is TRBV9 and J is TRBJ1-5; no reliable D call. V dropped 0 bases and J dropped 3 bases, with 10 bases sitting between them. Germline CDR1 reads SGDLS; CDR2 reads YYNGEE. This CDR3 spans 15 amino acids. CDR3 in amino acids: CASSVGGAVNQPQHF. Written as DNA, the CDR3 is TGTGCCAGCAGCGTAGGTGGCGCGGTCAATCAGCCCCAGCATTTT.

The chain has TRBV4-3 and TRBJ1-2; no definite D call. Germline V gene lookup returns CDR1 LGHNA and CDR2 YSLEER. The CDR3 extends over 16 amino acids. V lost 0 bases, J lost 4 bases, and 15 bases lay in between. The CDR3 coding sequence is TGCGCCAGCAGCCAAGACTCTAGGGAGGATGGCTATGGCTACACCTTC. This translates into CASSQDSREDGYGYTF.

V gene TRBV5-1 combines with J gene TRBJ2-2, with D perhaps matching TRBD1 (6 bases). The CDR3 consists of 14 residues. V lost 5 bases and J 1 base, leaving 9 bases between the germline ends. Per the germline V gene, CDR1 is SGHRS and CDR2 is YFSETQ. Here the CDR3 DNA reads TGCGCCAGCAGTTCACAGGGGAACACCGGGGAGCTGTTTTTT. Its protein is CASSSQGNTGELFF.

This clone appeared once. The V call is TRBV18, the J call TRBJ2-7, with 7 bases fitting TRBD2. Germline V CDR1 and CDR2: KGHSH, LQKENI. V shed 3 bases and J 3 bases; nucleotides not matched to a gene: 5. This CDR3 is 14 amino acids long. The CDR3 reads CASSPSRDYYEQYF. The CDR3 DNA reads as TGTGCCAGCTCACCGAGCCGGGACTACTACGAGCAGTACTTC.

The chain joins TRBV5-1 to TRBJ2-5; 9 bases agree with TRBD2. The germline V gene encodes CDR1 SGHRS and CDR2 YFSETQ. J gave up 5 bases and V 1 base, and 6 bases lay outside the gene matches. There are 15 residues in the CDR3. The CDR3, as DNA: TGCGCCAGCAGCTTGAGCGGGAGGACGGTGGAGACCCAGTACTTC. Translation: CASSLSGRTVETQYF.

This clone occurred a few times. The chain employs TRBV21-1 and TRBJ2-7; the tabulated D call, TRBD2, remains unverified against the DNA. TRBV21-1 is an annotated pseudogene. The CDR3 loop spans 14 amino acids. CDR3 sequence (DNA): TGTGCCAGCAGCAAAGCGCATAGCTCCTACGAGCAGTACTTC. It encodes CASSKAHSSYEQYF.

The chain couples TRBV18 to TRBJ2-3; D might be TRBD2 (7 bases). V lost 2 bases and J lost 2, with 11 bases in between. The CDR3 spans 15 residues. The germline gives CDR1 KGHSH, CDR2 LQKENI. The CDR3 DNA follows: TGTGCCAGCTCACCAGAGGGGGGGCCCACAGATACGCAGTATTTT. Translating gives CASSPEGGPTDTQYF.

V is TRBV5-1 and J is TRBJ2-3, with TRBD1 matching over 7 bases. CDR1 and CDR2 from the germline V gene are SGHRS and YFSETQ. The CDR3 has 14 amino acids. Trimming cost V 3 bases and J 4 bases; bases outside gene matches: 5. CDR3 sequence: CASSSNTGADTQYF. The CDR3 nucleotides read TGCGCCAGCAGCTCCAACACAGGGGCAGATACGCAGTATTTT. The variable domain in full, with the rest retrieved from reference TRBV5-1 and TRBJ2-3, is KAGVTQTPRYLIKTRGQQVTLSCSPISGHRSVSWYQQTPGQGLQFLFEYFSETQRNKGNFPGRFSGRQFSNSRSEMNVSTLELGDSALYLCASSSNTGADTQYFGPGTRLTVL.

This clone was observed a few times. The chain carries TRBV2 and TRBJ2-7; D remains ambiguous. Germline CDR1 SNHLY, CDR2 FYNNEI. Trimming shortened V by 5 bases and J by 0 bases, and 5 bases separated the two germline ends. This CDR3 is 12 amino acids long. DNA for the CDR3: TGTGCCAGCAGTATATTCTCCTACGAGCAGTACTTC. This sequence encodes CASSIFSYEQYF. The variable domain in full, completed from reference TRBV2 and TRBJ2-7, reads EPEVTQTPSHQVTQMGQEVILRCVPISNHLYFYWYRQILGQKVEFLVSFYNNEISEKSEIFDDQFSVERPDGSNFTLKIRSTKLEDSAMYFCASSIFSYEQYFGPGTRLTVT.

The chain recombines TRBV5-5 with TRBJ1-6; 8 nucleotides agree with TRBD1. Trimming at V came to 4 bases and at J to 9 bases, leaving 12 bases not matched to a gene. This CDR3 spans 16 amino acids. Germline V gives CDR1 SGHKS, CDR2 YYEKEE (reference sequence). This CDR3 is CASSPLGQEGSSPLHF. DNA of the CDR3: TGTGCCAGCAGCCCTTTGGGACAGGAGGGAAGTTCACCCCTCCACTTT.

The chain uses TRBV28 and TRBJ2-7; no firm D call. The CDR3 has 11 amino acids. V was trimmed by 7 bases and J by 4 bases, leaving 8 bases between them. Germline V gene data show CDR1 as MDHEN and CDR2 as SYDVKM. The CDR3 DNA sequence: TGTGCCAGCACAGGCGAATACGAGCAGTACTTC. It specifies CASTGEYEQYF. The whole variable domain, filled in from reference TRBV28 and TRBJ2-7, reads DVKVTQSSRYLVKRTGEKVFLECVQDMDHENMFWYRQDPGLGLRLIYFSYDVKMKEKGDIPEGYSVSREKKERFSLILESASTNQTSMYLCASTGEYEQYFGPGTRLTVT.

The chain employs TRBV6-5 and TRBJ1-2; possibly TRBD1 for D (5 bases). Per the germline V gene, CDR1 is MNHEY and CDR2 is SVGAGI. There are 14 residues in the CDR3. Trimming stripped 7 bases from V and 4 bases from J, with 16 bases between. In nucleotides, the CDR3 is TGTGCCAGCAAACCACGGGGGGAGAGCTATGGCTACACCTTC. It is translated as CASKPRGESYGYTF.

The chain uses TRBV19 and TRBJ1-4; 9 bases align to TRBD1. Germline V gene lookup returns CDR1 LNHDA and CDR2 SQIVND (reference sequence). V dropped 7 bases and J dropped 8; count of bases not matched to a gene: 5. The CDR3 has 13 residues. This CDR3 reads CASKGQGREKLFF. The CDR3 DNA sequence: TGTGCCAGTAAGGGACAGGGAAGAGAAAAACTGTTTTTT.

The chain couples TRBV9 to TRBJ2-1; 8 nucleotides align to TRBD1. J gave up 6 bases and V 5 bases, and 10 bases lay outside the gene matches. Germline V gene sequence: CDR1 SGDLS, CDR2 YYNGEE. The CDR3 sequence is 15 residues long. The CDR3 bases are TGTGCCAGCAGGTCGACAGGGGCTGAAGGCAATGAGCAGTTCTTC. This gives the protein CASRSTGAEGNEQFF.

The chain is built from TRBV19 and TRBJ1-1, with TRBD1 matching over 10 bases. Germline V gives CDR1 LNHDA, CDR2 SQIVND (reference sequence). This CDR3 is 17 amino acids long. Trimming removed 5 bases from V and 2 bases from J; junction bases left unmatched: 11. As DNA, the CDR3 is TGTGCCAGTAGTTTCCAGGGACAGGGGATTCTTAACACTGAAGCTTTCTTT. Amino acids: CASSFQGQGILNTEAFF.

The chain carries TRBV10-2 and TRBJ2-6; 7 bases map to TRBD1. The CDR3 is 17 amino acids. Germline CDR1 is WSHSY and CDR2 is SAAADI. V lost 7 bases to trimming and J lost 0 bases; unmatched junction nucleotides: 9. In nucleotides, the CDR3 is TGCGCCAGCAATGAAAAGGGGGCCCACTCTGGGGCCAACGTCCTGACTTTC. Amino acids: CASNEKGAHSGANVLTF.

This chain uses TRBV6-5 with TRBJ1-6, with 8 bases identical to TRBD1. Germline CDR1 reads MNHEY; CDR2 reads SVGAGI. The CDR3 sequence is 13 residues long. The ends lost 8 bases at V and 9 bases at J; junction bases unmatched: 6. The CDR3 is CASGPGGTSPLHF. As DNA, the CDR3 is TGTGCCAGCGGTCCAGGGGGCACTTCACCCCTCCACTTT.